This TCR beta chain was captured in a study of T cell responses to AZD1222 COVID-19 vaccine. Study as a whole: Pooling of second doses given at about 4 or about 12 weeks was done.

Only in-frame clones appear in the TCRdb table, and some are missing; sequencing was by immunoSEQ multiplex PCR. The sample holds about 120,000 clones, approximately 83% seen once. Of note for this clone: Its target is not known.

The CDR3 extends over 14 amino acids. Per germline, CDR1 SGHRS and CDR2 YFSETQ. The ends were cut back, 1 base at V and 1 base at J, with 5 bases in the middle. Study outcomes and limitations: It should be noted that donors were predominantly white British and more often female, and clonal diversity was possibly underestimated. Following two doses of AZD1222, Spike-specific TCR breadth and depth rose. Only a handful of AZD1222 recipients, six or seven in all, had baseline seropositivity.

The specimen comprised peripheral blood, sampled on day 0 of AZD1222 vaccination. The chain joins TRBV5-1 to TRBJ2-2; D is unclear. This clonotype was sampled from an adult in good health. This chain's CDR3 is CASSLNQNTGELFF. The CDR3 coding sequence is TGCGCCAGCAGCTTGAACCAGAACACCGGGGAGCTGTTTTTT.